One sample yielded the 7 T cell receptor beta chains listed below, sequenced in a study of blood T cell repertoires in COVID-19. TCRdb keeps only in-frame clones here, not all; method: immunoSEQ multiplex PCR. This table holds nearly 350,000 clones, around 83% found once. Sequenced: peripheral blood. The receptors were gathered from a man aged 25 to 45 with active or convalescent COVID-19.

The chain recombines TRBV10-3 with TRBJ2-3; 13 nucleotides match TRBD2. The V gene end was trimmed by 11 bases and the J gene end by 0 bases; junction bases not matched to a gene: 5. Germline V gene lookup returns CDR1 ENHRY and CDR2 SYGVKD. This CDR3 comprises 15 residues. The CDR3 sequence is CASRTSGSSTDTQYF. The CDR3 coding sequence is TGTGCCTCTAGGACTAGCGGGAGCAGCACAGATACGCAGTATTTT.

V usage is TRBV18 and J usage is TRBJ1-2; a possible D gene is TRBD1 (5 bases). The germline gives CDR1 KGHSH, CDR2 LQKENI. The CDR3 consists of 19 residues. V gave up 3 bases and J gave up 5 bases, with 28 bases separating them. The CDR3 is CASSPERLRTPYGGYGYTF. The CDR3 DNA is TGTGCCAGCTCACCTGAAAGGCTTAGAACTCCCTATGGGGGGTATGGCTACACCTTC.

The J gene is TRBJ1-1, the V gene TRBV7-2; D is undetermined. The CDR3 has 13 residues. V was cut by 5 bases and J by 1 base, with 8 bases left in between. CDR1 is SGHTA and CDR2 is FQGNSA in the germline V gene. Here the CDR3 reads CASSPYRNTEAFF. The CDR3 DNA follows: TGTGCCAGCAGCCCCTACCGGAACACTGAAGCTTTCTTT.

The gene calls are TRBV11-3 and TRBJ2-5, with 9 bases lining up with TRBD2. V shed 3 bases and J 2 bases; nucleotides not matched to a gene: 1. Germline lookup yields CDR1 SGHNT and CDR2 YENEEA. The CDR3 runs to 14 residues. The chain's CDR3 is CASSLSGGQETQYF. The DNA for the CDR3 is TGTGCCAGCAGCTTGAGCGGGGGGCAAGAGACCCAGTACTTC.

The CDR3 spells CASSLVGGRNADTQYF. The CDR3 DNA reads as TGTGCCAGCAGCTTAGTGGGCGGGAGGAACGCAGATACGCAGTATTTT. V usage is TRBV7-8 and J usage is TRBJ2-3; 8 bases are shared with TRBD2. The V segment lost 1 base and the J segment 4 bases; nucleotides outside the gene matches: 7. The CDR3 loop spans 16 amino acids. Germline CDR1 reads SGHVS; CDR2 reads FQNEAQ.

V is TRBV25-1 and J is TRBJ1-2; D gene ambiguous. Trimming removed 4 bases from V and 8 bases from J, with 14 bases in between. CDR1 is MGHDK, CDR2 SYGVNS, per germline. The CDR3 extends over 13 amino acids. CDR3 residues: CASSGTWSLGYTF. The CDR3 nucleotides are TGTGCCAGCAGTGGGACTTGGTCGTTGGGCTACACCTTC.

V gene TRBV4-3 combines with J gene TRBJ1-2; D ambiguous. The CDR3 consists of 14 residues. Germline V lookup: CDR1 LGHNA, CDR2 YSLEER. Trimming left V 0 bases short and J 3 bases short, with 8 bases between. The CDR3 reads CASSQDLLYYGYTF. Written as DNA, the CDR3 is TGCGCCAGCAGCCAAGATTTACTGTACTATGGCTACACCTTC.